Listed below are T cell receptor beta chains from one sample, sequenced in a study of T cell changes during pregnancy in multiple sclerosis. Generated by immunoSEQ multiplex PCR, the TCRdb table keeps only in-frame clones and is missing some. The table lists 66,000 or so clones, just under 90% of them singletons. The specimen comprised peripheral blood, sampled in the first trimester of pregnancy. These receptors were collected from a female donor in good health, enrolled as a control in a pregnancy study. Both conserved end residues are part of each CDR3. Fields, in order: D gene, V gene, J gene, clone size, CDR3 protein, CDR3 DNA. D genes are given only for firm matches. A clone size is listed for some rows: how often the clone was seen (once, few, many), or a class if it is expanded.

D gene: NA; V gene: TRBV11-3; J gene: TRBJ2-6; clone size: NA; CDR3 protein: CASSLAGPGANVLTF; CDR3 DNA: TGTGCCAGCAGCTTGGCAGGGCCCGGGGCCAACGTCCTGACTTTC
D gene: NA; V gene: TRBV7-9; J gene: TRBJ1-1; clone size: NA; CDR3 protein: CASGEGGGTEAFF; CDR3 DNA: TGTGCCAGCGGGGAGGGGGGCGGCACTGAAGCTTTCTTT
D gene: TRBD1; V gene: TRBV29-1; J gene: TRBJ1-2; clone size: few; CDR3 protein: CSVEDRGTDSWGYTF; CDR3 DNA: TGCAGCGTTGAAGATCGGGGGACAGATAGTTGGGGCTACACCTTC
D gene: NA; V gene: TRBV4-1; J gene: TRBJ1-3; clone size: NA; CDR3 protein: CASSQEYFGGNTIYF; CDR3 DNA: TGCGCCAGCAGCCAAGAATATTTCGGGGGAAACACCATATATTTT
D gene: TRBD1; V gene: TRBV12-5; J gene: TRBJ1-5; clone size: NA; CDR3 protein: CASGPGQGAIGGNQPQHF; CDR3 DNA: TGTGCTAGTGGTCCAGGACAGGGGGCCATAGGAGGCAATCAGCCCCAGCATTTT
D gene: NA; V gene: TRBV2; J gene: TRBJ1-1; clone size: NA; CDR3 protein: CASTGHSSTEAFF; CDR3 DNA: TGTGCCAGCACGGGACATTCTTCCACTGAAGCTTTCTTT
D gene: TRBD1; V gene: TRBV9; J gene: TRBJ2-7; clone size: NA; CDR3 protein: CASSVGGQASYEQYF; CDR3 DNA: TGTGCCAGCAGCGTAGGGGGACAGGCTTCCTACGAGCAGTACTTC
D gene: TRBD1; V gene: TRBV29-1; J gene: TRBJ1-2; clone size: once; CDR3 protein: CSVAGRGYYGYTF; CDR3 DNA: TGCAGCGTTGCCGGCAGGGGGTACTATGGCTACACCTTC
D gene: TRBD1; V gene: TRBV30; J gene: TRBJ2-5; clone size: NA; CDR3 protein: CAWRSPGQGDRKTQYF; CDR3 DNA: TGTGCCTGGAGGTCACCCGGACAGGGGGACCGAAAGACCCAGTACTTC
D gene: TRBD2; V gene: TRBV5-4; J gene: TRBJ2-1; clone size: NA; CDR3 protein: CASSLEGGSGVVGEQFF; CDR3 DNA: TGTGCCAGCAGCCTCGAGGGGGGTAGCGGGGTTGTCGGAGAGCAGTTCTTC
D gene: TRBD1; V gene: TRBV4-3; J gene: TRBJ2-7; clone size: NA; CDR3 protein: CASSQATGGDYEQYF; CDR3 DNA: TGCGCCAGCAGCCAAGCGACAGGGGGGGACTACGAGCAGTACTTC
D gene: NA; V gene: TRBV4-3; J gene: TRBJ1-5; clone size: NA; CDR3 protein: CASSQQGGGNQPQHF; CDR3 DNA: TGCGCCAGCAGCCAACAGGGAGGGGGCAATCAGCCCCAGCATTTT
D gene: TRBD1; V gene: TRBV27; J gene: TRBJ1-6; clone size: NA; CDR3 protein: CASRYLNDLVDIPGQGYNSPLHF; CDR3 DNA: TGTGCCAGCAGGTACCTGAACGACTTAGTTGACATACCGGGACAGGGCTATAATTCACCCCTCCACTTT
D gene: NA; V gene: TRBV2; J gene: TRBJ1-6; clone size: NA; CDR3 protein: CASSASTGSNNSPLHF; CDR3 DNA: TGTGCCAGCAGTGCCTCAACAGGGTCGAACAATTCACCCCTCCACTTT
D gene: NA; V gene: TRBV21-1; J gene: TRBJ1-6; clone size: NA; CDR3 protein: CASSKVRTTDSPLHF; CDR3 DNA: TGTGCCAGCAGCAAAGTTAGGACAACCGATTCACCCCTCCACTTT
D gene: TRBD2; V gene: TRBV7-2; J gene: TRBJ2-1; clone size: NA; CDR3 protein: CASSFGTSGRRVGNEQFF; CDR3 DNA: TGTGCCAGCAGCTTTGGGACTAGCGGGCGACGGGTGGGTAATGAGCAGTTCTTC
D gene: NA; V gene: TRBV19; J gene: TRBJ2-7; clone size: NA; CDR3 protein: CASSIQRTESSYEQYF; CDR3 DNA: TGTGCCAGTAGTATTCAAAGGACAGAGAGCTCCTACGAGCAGTACTTC
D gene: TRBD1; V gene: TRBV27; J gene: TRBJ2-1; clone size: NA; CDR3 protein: CASSLMDRGPNEQFF; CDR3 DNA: TGTGCCAGCAGTTTAATGGACAGGGGGCCCAATGAGCAGTTCTTC
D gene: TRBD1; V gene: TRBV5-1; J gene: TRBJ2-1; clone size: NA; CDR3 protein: CASSLLGTRGLNEQFF; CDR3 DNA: TGCGCCAGCAGCTTGTTAGGGACAAGGGGGCTCAATGAGCAGTTCTTC
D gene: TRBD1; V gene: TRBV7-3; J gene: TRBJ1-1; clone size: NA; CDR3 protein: CASSLDRVDYYTEAFF; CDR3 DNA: TGTGCCAGCAGCTTAGACAGGGTGGATTATTACACTGAAGCTTTCTTT
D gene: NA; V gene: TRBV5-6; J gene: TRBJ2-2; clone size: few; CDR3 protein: CASSLEVRGGTGELFF; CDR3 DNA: TGTGCCAGCAGCTTGGAAGTCAGGGGTGGCACCGGGGAGCTGTTTTTT
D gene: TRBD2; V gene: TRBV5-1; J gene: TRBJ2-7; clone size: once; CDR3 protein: CASSPGTSGPGLYEQYF; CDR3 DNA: TGCGCCAGCAGCCCCGGGACTAGCGGGCCAGGGCTATACGAGCAGTACTTC
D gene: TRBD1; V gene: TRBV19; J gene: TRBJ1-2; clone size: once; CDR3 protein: CASSKPGQGTSYGYTF; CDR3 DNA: TGTGCCAGTAGTAAGCCGGGACAGGGGACTTCCTATGGCTACACCTTC